This T cell receptor beta chain emerged from a study of blood T cell repertoires in COVID-19. Study information: Whether acute or convalescent, the COVID-19 samples came from the United States, Italy and Spain.

The CDR3 covers 14 residues. After removal of 4 bases from V and 8 bases from J, the junction contained 7 bases not matched to a gene. Germline CDR1 SGHRS, CDR2 YFSETQ. The repertoire was sequenced with immunoSEQ multiplex PCR; TCRdb's copy has only in-frame clones and lacks some. The table records roughly 110,000 clones, roughly 83% of them present only once. The source material was peripheral blood. This rearrangement joins TRBV5-1 to TRBJ1-4, with 8 bases identical to TRBD1. The receptor comes from a human donor in a cohort sampled during active COVID-19. The chain's CDR3 is CASSLGQGQEKLFF. The CDR3 bases are TGCGCCAGCAGCCTAGGACAGGGCCAGGAAAAACTGTTTTTT.